The present T cell receptor beta chain was sequenced within a study of blood T cells in healthy people across ages. General observations from the study: A greater number of naive CD4+ cells and higher diversity distinguished long-lived donors from aged donors.

The V gene lost 2 bases and the J gene lost 2 bases, with 19 bases spanning the gap. The germline CDR1 and CDR2 sequences are SGHAT and FQNNGV. The CDR3 consists of 18 residues. A second PCR of 7 to 11 cycles used a sample-barcoded 5' primer and a J-beta primer mix. TCRdb processed the 5' RACE reads anew with MiXCR; each CDR3 protein has one entry. The sample lists 1 million to 1.2 million distinct CDR3 sequences; approximately 38% were seen once. A note on this clonotype: Its antigen is unidentified.

This receptor was taken from a man younger than 35 in good health. V is TRBV11-2 and J is TRBJ2-4, with D perhaps matching TRBD1 (5 bases). Material: blood. CDR3 sequence (DNA): TGTGCCAGCAGCTTATGGGGCAGGTTCAGGCTATCCAAAAACATTCAGTACTTC. Amino acids: CASSLWGRFRLSKNIQYF. The whole variable domain, filled in from reference TRBV11-2 and TRBJ2-4, reads EAGVAQSPRYKIIEKRQSVAFWCNPISGHATLYWYQQILGQGPKLLIQFQNNGVVDDSQLPKDRFSAERLKGVDSTLKIQPAKLEDSAVYLCASSLWGRFRLSKNIQYFGAGTRLSVL.